Here is one T cell receptor beta chain with its context. Its antigen is undetermined. V shed 5 bases and J shed 2 bases, with 28 bases lying between them. CDR1 and CDR2 from the germline V gene are SGHVS and FQNEAQ. This CDR3 contains 19 residues. The time point here: 20-29 weeks after completion of therapy. The protocol was immunoSEQ multiplex PCR, while the TCRdb copy is restricted to in-frame clones and leaves out a portion. The sample shows 20,000 to 25,000 clones, 65% to 85% of them seen only once. The data are from a study of T cell therapy after organ transplantation. Study-wide background: T cells were expanded two to three weeks with 30 CMV class I/II epitopes. Eight of the ten patients were clinical responders.

The V gene is TRBV7-8, the J gene TRBJ2-7; D gene uncertain. The receptor was derived from a human patient who had received a solid organ transplant and had CMV disease. The T cells may come from the graft donor. The source was CD8+ T cells from blood, collected after autologous CMV-specific T cell therapy. CDR3 protein: CASSTKSSQVFWNPYEQYF. In nucleotides, the CDR3 is TGTGCCAGCAGCACTAAAAGTAGCCAGGTATTTTGGAACCCCTACGAGCAGTACTTC.